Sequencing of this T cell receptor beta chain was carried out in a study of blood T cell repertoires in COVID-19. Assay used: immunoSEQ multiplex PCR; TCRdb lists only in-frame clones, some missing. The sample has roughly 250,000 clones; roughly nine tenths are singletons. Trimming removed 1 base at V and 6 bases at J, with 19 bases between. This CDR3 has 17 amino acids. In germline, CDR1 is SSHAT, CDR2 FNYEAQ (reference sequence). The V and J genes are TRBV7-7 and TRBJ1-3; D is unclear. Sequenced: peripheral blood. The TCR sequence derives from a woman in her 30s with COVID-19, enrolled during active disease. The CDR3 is CASSLGHPGSTQNTIYF. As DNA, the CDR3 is TGTGCCAGCAGCTTAGGCCACCCGGGTTCTACCCAAAACACCATATATTTT.